A selection of T cell receptor beta chains follows, all from one sample in a study of OX40 agonist ivuxolimab in advanced cancers. Libraries were prepared by immunoSEQ multiplex PCR; TCRdb keeps only in-frame clonotypes and omits some of them. The table shows 40,000 or so clones, with 65% to 85% occurring only once. The material sequenced was CD4+ or CD8+ T cells sorted from blood, taken in a trial of the OX40 agonist ivuxolimab. These receptors were obtained from an adult with an advanced solid tumor such as melanoma, head and neck, liver or kidney cancer. CDR3s include the opening cysteine and the closing phenylalanine or tryptophan. Fields, in order: CDR3 DNA, CDR3 protein, clone size, V gene, J gene, D gene. A D gene is named only where the DNA matches it firmly. Part of the rows lack a size; the others show once, few, many or a class for expanded clones.

CDR3nt: TGTGCCAGCAGGGGGACAGGGCGCGTCTACGAGCAGTACTTC; CDR3aa: CASRGTGRVYEQYF; abundance: few; v_gene: TRBV28; j_gene: TRBJ2-7; d_gene: TRBD1
CDR3nt: TGTGCCAGCAGTGAGGACAGCACCCTTAACTATGGCTACACCTTC; CDR3aa: CASSEDSTLNYGYTF; abundance: -; v_gene: TRBV6-1; j_gene: TRBJ1-2; d_gene: -
CDR3nt: TGTGCCAGTAGTAAGACTAGCGGGGGGGACAATGAGCAGTTCTTC; CDR3aa: CASSKTSGGDNEQFF; abundance: -; v_gene: TRBV19; j_gene: TRBJ2-1; d_gene: TRBD2
CDR3nt: TGTGCCAGCAGCTTAAACAGAGGCACTAATGAAAAACTGTTTTTT; CDR3aa: CASSLNRGTNEKLFF; abundance: -; v_gene: TRBV11-2; j_gene: TRBJ1-4; d_gene: -
CDR3nt: TGTGCCAGCAGCACCCAGCACTCTGGGGCCAACGTCCTGACTTTC; CDR3aa: CASSTQHSGANVLTF; abundance: -; v_gene: TRBV7-9; j_gene: TRBJ2-6; d_gene: -
CDR3nt: TGTGCCAGCAGTAATACAGGGGAAGCTTTCTTT; CDR3aa: CASSNTGEAFF; abundance: -; v_gene: TRBV6-5; j_gene: TRBJ1-1; d_gene: -
CDR3nt: TGCGCCAGCAGCTTGGAGGTATCCTACGAGCAGTACTTC; CDR3aa: CASSLEVSYEQYF; abundance: -; v_gene: TRBV5-1; j_gene: TRBJ2-7; d_gene: -
CDR3nt: TGTGCCAGCCGGGTTTGGACGGCCTACAATGAGCAGTTCTTC; CDR3aa: CASRVWTAYNEQFF; abundance: -; v_gene: TRBV5-6; j_gene: TRBJ2-1; d_gene: -
CDR3nt: TGCAGCGGGACAGGGGAAGGAAACACCATATATTTT; CDR3aa: CSGTGEGNTIYF; abundance: -; v_gene: TRBV29-1; j_gene: TRBJ1-3; d_gene: TRBD1
CDR3nt: TGTGCCAGCACCGACCCGTACAATGAGCAGTTCTTC; CDR3aa: CASTDPYNEQFF; abundance: -; v_gene: TRBV2; j_gene: TRBJ2-1; d_gene: -
CDR3nt: TGTGCCAGCAGCTTGTCGAGATACAGGGTCGGGGAGCTGTTTTTT; CDR3aa: CASSLSRYRVGELFF; abundance: -; v_gene: TRBV5-6; j_gene: TRBJ2-2; d_gene: -
CDR3nt: TGTGCCAGCAGGCCATCCGGGGGTCGGCAGCATTTT; CDR3aa: CASRPSGGRQHF; abundance: few; v_gene: TRBV28; j_gene: TRBJ1-5; d_gene: -
CDR3nt: TGTGCCAGCAGCTTAGATAGACGGGGTCCTATCAGTTCACCCCTCCACTTT; CDR3aa: CASSLDRRGPISSPLHF; abundance: -; v_gene: TRBV11-2; j_gene: TRBJ1-6; d_gene: -
CDR3nt: TGTGCCAGCAGCCCGAAAGGGGGGCAGTGGGGCACTGAAGCTTTCTTT; CDR3aa: CASSPKGGQWGTEAFF; abundance: few; v_gene: TRBV11-2; j_gene: TRBJ1-1; d_gene: -
CDR3nt: TGTGCCAGCAGTTTCGGTTCGGACCGGCAGTACTTC; CDR3aa: CASSFGSDRQYF; abundance: once; v_gene: TRBV28; j_gene: TRBJ2-7; d_gene: -